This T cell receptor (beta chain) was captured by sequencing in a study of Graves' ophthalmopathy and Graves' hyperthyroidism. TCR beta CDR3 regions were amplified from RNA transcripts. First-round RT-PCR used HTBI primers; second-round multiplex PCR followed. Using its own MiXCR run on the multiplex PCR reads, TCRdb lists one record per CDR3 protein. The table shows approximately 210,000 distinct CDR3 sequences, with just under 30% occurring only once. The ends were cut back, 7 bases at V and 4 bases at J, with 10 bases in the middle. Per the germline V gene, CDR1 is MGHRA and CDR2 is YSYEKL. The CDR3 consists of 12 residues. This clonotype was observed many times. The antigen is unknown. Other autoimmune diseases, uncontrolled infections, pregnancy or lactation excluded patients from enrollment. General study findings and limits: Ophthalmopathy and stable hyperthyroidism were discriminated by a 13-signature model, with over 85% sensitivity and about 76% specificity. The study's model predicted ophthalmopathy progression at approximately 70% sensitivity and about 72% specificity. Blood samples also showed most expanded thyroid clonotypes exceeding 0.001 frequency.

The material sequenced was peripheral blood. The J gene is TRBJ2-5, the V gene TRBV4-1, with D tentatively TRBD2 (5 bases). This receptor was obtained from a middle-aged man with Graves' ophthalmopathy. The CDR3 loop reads CASMGVGETQYF. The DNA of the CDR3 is TGCGCCAGCATGGGAGTGGGAGAGACCCAGTACTTC.